A selection of T cell receptor beta chains follows, all from one sample in a study of CD8 T cells in ankylosing spondylitis. TCRdb used MiXCR to reprocess the 5' RACE reads, holding one entry per CDR3 protein. Of 180,000 or so distinct CDR3 sequences listed, approximately 10% are singletons. The sample was blood, either unsorted or a sorted T cell fraction (not recorded which). The receptors come from a male donor with ankylosing spondylitis or in good health (not recorded which). Each CDR3 is given with its conserved first and last residue. Fields, in order: J gene, clone size, D gene, V gene, CDR3 DNA, CDR3 protein. A D gene is named only where the DNA matches it firmly. Expanded clones are given a class, and other clones once, few, many or no size at all.

TRBJ2-3 | - | TRBD2 | TRBV20-1 | TGCAGTGCTGCAAGCGGGAGTTCCGCAGATACGCAGTATTTT | CSAASGSSADTQYF
TRBJ1-5 | many | - | TRBV12-3/TRBV12-4 | TGTGCCAGCAGTTTCGCGGGTAGCAATCAGCCCCAGCATTTT | CASSFAGSNQPQHF
TRBJ2-5 | many | TRBD2 | TRBV4-1 | TGCGCCAGCAGCCAAGATACCCCTAGCGGGAGAATAGAGACCCAGTACTTC | CASSQDTPSGRIETQYF
TRBJ2-5 | many | TRBD1 | TRBV12-3/TRBV12-4 | TGTGCCAGCAGTACAGGGGGGGAGACCCAGTACTTC | CASSTGGETQYF
TRBJ2-1 | - | - | TRBV20-1 | TGCTGTGCTAGAGATCTTGGTGGGGCCGGCGGAAACAATGAGCAGTTCTTC | CCARDLGGAGGNNEQFF
TRBJ2-2 | many | - | TRBV6-1 | TGTGCCAGCAGTCGTAGACTAGATGGACCCGGGGAGCTGTTTTTT | CASSRRLDGPGELFF
TRBJ1-6 | - | TRBD1 | TRBV11-2 | TGTGCCAGCAGCTTAGATCTTGAGGGGGCCTCGTATAATTCACCCCTCCACTTT | CASSLDLEGASYNSPLHF
TRBJ2-1 | few | TRBD2 | TRBV6-2/TRBV6-3 | TGTGCCAGCAGTTACGGGAGACTAGCGGGGCTCAGCTCCTACAATGAGCAGTTCTTC | CASSYGRLAGLSSYNEQFF
TRBJ1-3 | many | - | TRBV6-1 | TGTGCCAGCAGCGCAACGTCTGGAGGAAACACCATATATTTT | CASSATSGGNTIYF
TRBJ2-3 | few | - | TRBV28 | TGTGCCAGCAGTCTCGCAAGGGATACGCAGTATTTT | CASSLARDTQYF
TRBJ2-3 | once | TRBD2 | TRBV29-1 | TGCAGCGTTGTAGTAGCGGGGCGCACAGATACGCAGTATTTT | CSVVVAGRTDTQYF
TRBJ1-1 | few | - | TRBV5-1 | TGCGCCAGCAGCTTGGTAGGGGAAGGATACGCTGAAGCTTTCTTT | CASSLVGEGYAEAFF
TRBJ2-7 | few | - | TRBV12-3/TRBV12-4 | TGTGCCAGCAGTAGGCGGGACGAGCAGTACTTC | CASSRRDEQYF
TRBJ2-2 | - | - | TRBV11-2 | TGTGCCAGCAGCAATAGGAACACCGGGGAGCTGTTTTTT | CASSNRNTGELFF
TRBJ2-1 | many | TRBD1 | TRBV5-1 | TGCGCCAGCAGCGTTACAGGGGGCGCCTACAATGAGCAGTTCTTC | CASSVTGGAYNEQFF
TRBJ2-5 | few | - | TRBV6-2/TRBV6-3 | TGTGCCAGCAGTACCATCCTGAAATACCACCGGACCCAGTACTTC | CASSTILKYHRTQYF
TRBJ2-5 | many | TRBD2 | TRBV20-1 | TGCAGTGCTAGTACTTACGATAGCGGGATGACGGAGACCCAGTACTTC | CSASTYDSGMTETQYF
TRBJ2-5 | - | - | TRBV7-9 | TGTGCCAGCAGCCACGATACCACCCGGGGGACCCAGTACTTC | CASSHDTTRGTQYF
TRBJ2-4 | many | - | TRBV12-3/TRBV12-4 | TGTGCCAGCAGTTTAGTAATTCCGGGGAGTGGGGGACAAATAGCCAAAAACATTCAGTACTTC | CASSLVIPGSGGQIAKNIQYF
TRBJ2-2 | many | - | TRBV6-5 | TGTGCCAGCAGTTACTCGGGAGTAGCCGGGGAGCTGTTTTTT | CASSYSGVAGELFF
TRBJ2-3 | many | - | TRBV20-1 | TGCAGTGCTAGTGGTGGAGGGGCTAGCACAGATACGCAGTATTTT | CSASGGGASTDTQYF
TRBJ2-7 | many | - | TRBV6-5 | TGTGCCAGCAGTTCCACCCTTTCGGAGCAGTACTTC | CASSSTLSEQYF
TRBJ2-7 | few | - | TRBV12-3/TRBV12-4 | TGTGCCAGCAGTTTCGGGGGTTTGGGCTACGAGCAGTACTTC | CASSFGGLGYEQYF
TRBJ2-1 | - | TRBD2 | TRBV6-2/TRBV6-3 | TGTGCCAGCAGTTACCAGTCTAGCGGGAGTGATGAGCAGTTCTTC | CASSYQSSGSDEQFF
TRBJ2-3 | many | - | TRBV25-1 | TGTGCCAGCAGTGAATATTTACAGGCCGATACGCAGTATTTT | CASSEYLQADTQYF
TRBJ2-2 | many | - | TRBV20-1 | TGCAGTGCTAGAGAGACAGGTTACACCGGGGAGCTGTTTTTT | CSARETGYTGELFF
TRBJ2-5 | once | TRBD2 | TRBV5-1 | TGCGCCGGCAGCCCGGGACTAGCGGGAGATCAAGAGACCCAGTACTTC | CAGSPGLAGDQETQYF
TRBJ2-2 | few | TRBD2 | TRBV7-8 | TGTGCCAGCAGCTTAGGCGGGAGGCTCCTCACCGGGGAGCTGTTTTTT | CASSLGGRLLTGELFF
TRBJ2-3 | many | - | TRBV12-3/TRBV12-4 | TGTGCCAGCAGTTCCGGGACTCACATTAGCACAGATACGCAGTATTTT | CASSSGTHISTDTQYF
TRBJ2-1 | once | - | TRBV7-6 | TGTGCCGGCAGCCCGACGGTAAACTACAATGAGCAGTTCTTC | CAGSPTVNYNEQFF
TRBJ1-1 | many | - | TRBV14 | TGTGCCAGCAGCCAGGAGAGGAACACTGAAGCTTTCTTT | CASSQERNTEAFF
TRBJ2-2 | few | TRBD1 | TRBV6-1 | TGTGCCAGCAGTCCTAACAGGGGAATGAGGAACACCGGGGAGCTGTTTTTT | CASSPNRGMRNTGELFF
TRBJ2-1 | many | - | TRBV5-5 | TGTGCCAGCAGCTTGGCAGTCAATGAGCAGTTCTTC | CASSLAVNEQFF
TRBJ2-7 | many | - | TRBV25-1 | TGTGCCAGCAAGACTAGTGACGGCTACGAGCAGTACTTC | CASKTSDGYEQYF
TRBJ1-6 | many | - | TRBV10-1 | TGCGCCAGCAGTGAAGGGGCGACACCCCTCCACTTT | CASSEGATPLHF
TRBJ1-1 | many | - | TRBV4-3 | TGCGCCAGCAGCCAACAAGGACAGAACACTGAAGCTTTCTTT | CASSQQGQNTEAFF
TRBJ1-5 | many | TRBD1 | TRBV5-1 | TGCGCCAGCAGCTTGACAGGGGCAAATCAGCCCCAGCATTTT | CASSLTGANQPQHF
TRBJ2-2 | many | - | TRBV12-3/TRBV12-4 | TGTGCCAGCAGTAGCCTGACAGGTGGAAACACCGGGGAGCTGTTTTTT | CASSSLTGGNTGELFF
TRBJ1-6 | many | - | TRBV3-1 | TGTGCCAGCAGCCAAGCTGGACTTTCACCCCTCCACTTT | CASSQAGLSPLHF
TRBJ2-5 | - | - | TRBV19 | TGTGCCAGTAGTGAGGGTCGCCAAGAGACCCAGTACTTC | CASSEGRQETQYF
TRBJ1-4 | many | - | TRBV20-1 | TGCAGTGCCTCGGGGGGCGGGGAAAAACTGTTTTTT | CSASGGGEKLFF
TRBJ2-7 | - | TRBD1 | TRBV5-1 | TGCGCCAGCAACCAGACAGGGGCGCTCTACGAGCAGTACTTC | CASNQTGALYEQYF
TRBJ2-1 | many | TRBD2 | TRBV12-3/TRBV12-4 | TGTGCCAGCAGTTTCGGGACTAGCGGGAGTGGGGATGAGCAGTTCTTC | CASSFGTSGSGDEQFF
TRBJ2-3 | few | - | TRBV12-3/TRBV12-4 | TGTGCCAGCAGTTCGGCAGATACGCAGTATTTT | CASSSADTQYF
TRBJ2-2 | - | - | TRBV5-1 | TGCGCCAGCAGCTTGGGGGCCAGCAGGGGCACCGGGGAGCTGTTTTTT | CASSLGASRGTGELFF
TRBJ2-7 | few | TRBD2 | TRBV6-1 | TGTGCCAGCAGTCGACTAGCGGGGGTTCTCGAGCAGTACTTC | CASSRLAGVLEQYF
TRBJ2-1 | many | - | TRBV5-4 | TGTGCCAGCAGCTTTGGGGGGTCCTACAATGAGCAGTTCTTC | CASSFGGSYNEQFF
TRBJ2-1 | many | TRBD1 | TRBV6-6 | TGTGCCAGCAGACAGGGGCTTCACAATGAGCAGTTCTTC | CASRQGLHNEQFF
TRBJ2-5 | many | - | TRBV12-3/TRBV12-4 | TGTGCCAGCAGACGGACAGCAGGGGAGACCCAGTACTTC | CASRRTAGETQYF
TRBJ2-7 | many | - | TRBV9 | TGTGCCAGCAGCGTGGGGAACGCCCCCGAGCAGTACTTC | CASSVGNAPEQYF
TRBJ1-1 | - | - | TRBV27 | TGTGCCAGAACGAGGACAGTCAAAAACACTGAAGCTTTCTTT | CARTRTVKNTEAFF
TRBJ1-1 | - | - | TRBV10-2 | TGCGCCAGCTCGGAAGGGGGGCACACTGAAGCTTTCTTT | CASSEGGHTEAFF
TRBJ1-4 | many | - | TRBV29-1 | TGCAGCGTCAGACCGTCCCCCATTGAAAAACTGTTTTTT | CSVRPSPIEKLFF
TRBJ1-1 | many | - | TRBV6-1 | TGTGCCAGCAGTGAAAGGGGGAACACTGAAGCTTTCTTT | CASSERGNTEAFF
TRBJ2-1 | - | TRBD2 | TRBV5-1 | TGCGCCAGCAGCTTGGTAGGTACTAGCGGGACTTACAATGAGCAGTTCTTC | CASSLVGTSGTYNEQFF
TRBJ2-1 | few | - | TRBV12-3/TRBV12-4 | TGTGCCAGCAGTCTAACACGGGGTGAGCAGTTCTTC | CASSLTRGEQFF
TRBJ1-2 | - | TRBD1 | TRBV5-6 | TGTGCCAGCAGCCTTCCGGGGACAGGGAAGGGCTACACCTTC | CASSLPGTGKGYTF
TRBJ1-1 | few | - | TRBV28 | TGTGCCAGCAACACTCATGGGTTTGAAGCTTTCTTT | CASNTHGFEAFF
TRBJ2-3 | - | TRBD2 | TRBV7-2 | TGTGCCAGCAGCTTACAGAGTAGCGCGGGGGGAACAGATACGCAGTATTTT | CASSLQSSAGGTDTQYF